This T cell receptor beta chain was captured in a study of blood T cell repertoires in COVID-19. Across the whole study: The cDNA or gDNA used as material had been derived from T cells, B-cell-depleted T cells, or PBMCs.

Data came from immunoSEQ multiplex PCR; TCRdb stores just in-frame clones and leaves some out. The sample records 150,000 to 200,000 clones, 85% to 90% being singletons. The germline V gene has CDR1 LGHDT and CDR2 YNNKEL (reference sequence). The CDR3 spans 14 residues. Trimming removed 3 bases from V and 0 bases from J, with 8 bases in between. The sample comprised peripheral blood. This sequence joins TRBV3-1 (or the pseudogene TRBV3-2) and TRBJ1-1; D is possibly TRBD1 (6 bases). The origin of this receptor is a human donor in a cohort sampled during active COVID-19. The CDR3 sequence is CASSHEGVNTEAFF. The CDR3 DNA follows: TGTGCCAGCAGCCACGAGGGGGTGAACACTGAAGCTTTCTTT.